This TCR beta chain originates from a study of blood T cell repertoires in COVID-19. Study details: Some COVID-19 samples were acute and others convalescent; all came from the United States, Italy and Spain. The cDNA or gDNA used as material had been derived from T cells, B-cell-depleted T cells, or PBMCs.

Per the study methods: Estimates of nucleated cell counts were drawn from the amplification of reference gene primers. Clones were read by immunoSEQ multiplex PCR, and TCRdb kept only the in-frame ones, dropping some. The DNA was the basis for D and trimming; V, J and clone size are from that table. The repertoire has tens of thousands of clones, roughly 75% of them found once; the top ten carry 38%. V lost 3 bases and J 2 bases, leaving 13 bases between the germline ends. Germline V gives CDR1 DFQATT, CDR2 SNEGSKA (reference sequence). This CDR3 spans 15 amino acids. Sequencing was carried out using peripheral blood. The V call is TRBV20-1, the J call TRBJ2-2; D is ambiguous. This clonotype was obtained from a man older than 75 with active or convalescent COVID-19. CDR3 amino acids: CSASGSSINTGELFF. The CDR3 DNA is TGCAGTGCTAGTGGTAGTTCGATTAACACCGGGGAGCTGTTTTTT.